The 20 T cell receptor beta chains below were found in one sample sequenced in a study of blood T cells in healthy people across ages. A J-beta primer mix and a sample-barcoded 5' primer were used in a second PCR of about 7 to 12 cycles. TCRdb re-called the 5' RACE reads through MiXCR, storing one row per CDR3 protein. The sample lists hundreds of thousands of distinct CDR3 sequences, approximately 53% occurring once. Sequenced material: blood. These receptors were obtained from a man in his forties or fifties in good health.

This clonotype was observed many times. The chain recombines TRBV6-5 with TRBJ2-1; the D gene is possibly TRBD1 (6 bases). The V gene's germline CDR1 is MNHEY and CDR2 SVGAGI. V lost 6 bases to trimming and J lost 4 bases, with 13 bases between them. This CDR3 has 14 amino acids. The CDR3 DNA sequence: TGTGCCAGCAGCCTCGGACAGAATTACAATGAGCAGTTCTTC. Protein: CASSLGQNYNEQFF.

The genes are TRBV6-6 and TRBJ2-1; the match to TRBD2 covers 15 bases. The V gene's germline CDR1 is MNHNY and CDR2 SVGAGI (reference sequence). J gave up 8 bases and V 6 bases, and 11 bases lay outside the gene matches. This CDR3 comprises 17 residues. In DNA, the CDR3 is TGTGCCAGCAGGACGGGACTAGCGGGGGGTGGTAGCGATGAGCAGTTCTTC. The encoded protein is CASRTGLAGGGSDEQFF.

This chain links TRBV4-2 with TRBJ2-7, with 7 bases matching TRBD2. CDR1 is LGHNA and CDR2 is YNFKEQ in the germline V gene. The CDR3 covers 16 residues. V gave up 3 bases and J gave up 0 bases; unmatched junction bases: 8. CDR3 in amino acids: CASSHLSGTSSYEQYF. The CDR3 DNA follows: TGTGCCAGCAGCCACCTAAGCGGGACGAGCTCCTACGAGCAGTACTTC.

This clonotype was detected only a few times. The J gene is TRBJ2-5, the V gene TRBV7-8, with D possibly matching TRBD1 (6 bases). CDR1 is SGHVS, CDR2 FQNEAQ, per germline. With 2 bases removed from V and 3 bases from J, the gap between germline ends came to 16 bases. The CDR3 runs 16 residues. The CDR3 DNA reads as TGTGCCAGCAGCTTAACGCAGGGGCCAGGGGAAGAGACCCAGTACTTC. Translating it yields CASSLTQGPGEETQYF.

This sequence joins TRBV7-2 and TRBJ2-7, with D perhaps TRBD2 (7 bases). V shed 2 bases and J shed 3 bases, with 14 bases lying between them. Germline V gives CDR1 SGHTA, CDR2 FQGNSA. CDR3 length equals 15 residues. The CDR3 protein is CASSLSGGAFYEQYF. The CDR3 DNA reads as TGTGCCAGCAGCTTATCGGGGGGCGCTTTCTACGAGCAGTACTTC.

This clonotype occurred a few times. The CDR3 reads CASNPIGTGNEKLFF. The CDR3 DNA reads as TGTGCCAGCAACCCAATCGGGACAGGAAATGAAAAACTGTTTTTT. The chain recombines TRBV28 with TRBJ1-4; 8 nucleotides agree with TRBD1. V was pared by 7 bases and J by 5 bases, with 9 bases of the junction left unmatched. Germline CDR1 is MDHEN and CDR2 is SYDVKM. CDR3 length: 15 amino acids.

This clonotype was observed a handful of times. The chain recombines TRBV20-1 with TRBJ2-1; 10 positions match TRBD2. The ends lost 0 bases at V and 4 bases at J; junction bases unmatched: 9. The germline V gene has CDR1 DFQATT and CDR2 SNEGSKA (reference sequence). The CDR3 has 17 amino acids. The CDR3 here is CSARDLRSGGTYNEQFF. DNA of the CDR3: TGCAGTGCTAGAGACCTACGTAGCGGGGGGACGTACAATGAGCAGTTCTTC.

This clonotype occurred a few times. The J gene is TRBJ2-5, the V gene TRBV24-1, with D perhaps matching TRBD1 (5 bases). The CDR3 loop spans 12 amino acids. V shed 7 bases and J shed 4 bases, with 9 bases lying between them. Looked up from germline, CDR1 is KGHDR and CDR2 is SFDVKD. The DNA for the CDR3 is TGTGCCACCAGCAGGGATGGAGAGACCCAGTACTTC. Its translation: CATSRDGETQYF.

The CDR3 sequence: CASWPGGNEQFF. For the CDR3, the DNA is TGTGCCAGCTGGCCTGGGGGCAATGAGCAGTTCTTC. The chain carries TRBV6-6 and TRBJ2-1, with D perhaps assigned TRBD1 or TRBD2 (5 bases each). Germline V gene sequence: CDR1 MNHNY, CDR2 SVGAGI (reference sequence). The CDR3 runs 12 residues. The V gene lost 8 bases and the J gene lost 6 bases, with 11 bases spanning the gap.

This clonotype occurred a few times. The chain recombines TRBV27 with TRBJ2-5, with 9 bases that match TRBD2. The CDR3 length is 16 residues. Losses at the gene ends were 3 bases for V and 3 bases for J; bases not matched to a gene: 8. Germline V gene data show CDR1 as MNHEY and CDR2 as SMNVEV (reference sequence). CDR3 bases: TGTGCCAGCAGTTTTAGCACTAGCGGGTGGGAAGAGACCCAGTACTTC. Translated: CASSFSTSGWEETQYF.

A few counts support this clonotype. The rearrangement uses TRBV9 and TRBJ1-2; 10 nucleotides align to TRBD1. CDR3 length equals 16 residues. J was trimmed by 2 bases and V by 4 bases; bases with no gene match: 8. The germline gives CDR1 SGDLS, CDR2 YYNGEE. The CDR3 here is CASSPRTGGTNYGYTF. As DNA, the CDR3 is TGTGCCAGCAGCCCGCGGACAGGGGGGACCAACTATGGCTACACCTTC.

This chain uses TRBV9 with TRBJ2-2, with 7 positions matching TRBD1. Germline V lookup: CDR1 SGDLS, CDR2 YYNGEE. The trim removed 4 bases at V and 7 bases at J, leaving 19 bases unmatched. The CDR3 runs to 18 residues. Here the CDR3 reads CASSLRGRTGGPGGELFF. In DNA, the CDR3 is TGTGCCAGCAGCTTAAGAGGCAGGACAGGAGGTCCGGGCGGGGAGCTGTTTTTT.

This clonotype was seen a handful of times. V and J are TRBV20-1 and TRBJ2-5; D gene uncertain. CDR1 DFQATT and CDR2 SNEGSKA come from the germline V gene (reference sequence). V lost 2 bases to trimming and J lost 2 bases, with 9 bases between them. CDR3 size: 13 residues. CDR3 amino acids: CSARKMGQETQYF. For the CDR3, the DNA is TGCAGTGCTAGAAAAATGGGGCAAGAGACCCAGTACTTC.

This clonotype was counted only a few times. The chain uses TRBV24-1 and TRBJ2-5; TRBD2 aligns across 7 bases. The CDR3 contains 15 residues. Germline V gene sequence: CDR1 KGHDR, CDR2 SFDVKD. The trim removed 3 bases at V and 3 bases at J, leaving 6 bases unmatched. CDR3 protein: CATSDEPSGKETQYF. The CDR3 region has the DNA TGTGCCACCAGTGATGAACCTAGCGGAAAAGAGACCCAGTACTTC.

The chain recombines TRBV7-3 with TRBJ1-1; D unresolved. Germline V gives CDR1 SGHTA, CDR2 FQGTGA. The CDR3 totals 15 residues. The V gene lost 2 bases and the J gene lost 0 bases, with 10 bases spanning the gap. CDR3 sequence: CASSLSGLLNTEAFF. The CDR3 nucleotides are TGTGCCAGCAGCTTATCTGGGTTGTTGAACACTGAAGCTTTCTTT.

The CDR3 sequence: CASSRPDIANEKLFF. CDR3 nucleotide sequence: TGTGCCAGCAGCCGCCCGGATATAGCTAATGAAAAACTGTTTTTT. The chain employs TRBV4-2 and TRBJ1-4; D gene uncertain. CDR1 LGHNA and CDR2 YNFKEQ come from the germline V gene. V dropped 4 bases and J dropped 3 bases, with 12 bases sitting between them. The CDR3 sequence is 15 residues long.

The chain combines TRBV3-1 with TRBJ2-7; 9 nucleotides line up with TRBD1. Unmatched junction bases numbered 6, after V lost 0 bases and J lost 6 bases. Germline values: CDR1 LGHDT, CDR2 YNNKEL (reference sequence). This CDR3 is built from 15 residues. CDR3 in amino acids: CASSQDTGGIGEQYF. CDR3 nucleotides: TGTGCCAGCAGCCAAGACACAGGGGGCATAGGCGAGCAGTACTTC.

This chain connects TRBV29-1 to TRBJ1-1; 7 bases fit TRBD1. The trim removed 7 bases at V and 7 bases at J, leaving 6 bases unmatched. This CDR3 has 11 residues. Germline V gene lookup returns CDR1 SQVTM and CDR2 ANQGSEA. In DNA, the CDR3 is TGCAGCGGTCAGGGGGTAGGTGAAGCTTTCTTT. It yields the protein CSGQGVGEAFF.

The chain carries TRBV29-1 and TRBJ2-1, with D perhaps TRBD2 (5 bases). The CDR3 extends over 12 amino acids. The germline V and J ends were trimmed by 3 bases and 12 bases, with 15 bases remaining between them. Germline assignment: CDR1 SQVTM and CDR2 ANQGSEA. The CDR3 is CSVEGTPGLQFF. CDR3 nucleotides: TGCAGCGTTGAGGGAACGCCGGGATTGCAGTTCTTC.

Only a few counts were recorded for this clonotype. This sequence joins TRBV7-9 and TRBJ2-5, with D uncertain. From germline, CDR1 is SEHNR and CDR2 FQNEAQ (reference sequence). V was pared by 4 bases and J by 2 bases, with 11 bases between. This CDR3 contains 14 residues. CDR3 DNA: TGTGCCAGCAGCTACGACCAACTACAAGAGACCCAGTACTTC. Protein product: CASSYDQLQETQYF.